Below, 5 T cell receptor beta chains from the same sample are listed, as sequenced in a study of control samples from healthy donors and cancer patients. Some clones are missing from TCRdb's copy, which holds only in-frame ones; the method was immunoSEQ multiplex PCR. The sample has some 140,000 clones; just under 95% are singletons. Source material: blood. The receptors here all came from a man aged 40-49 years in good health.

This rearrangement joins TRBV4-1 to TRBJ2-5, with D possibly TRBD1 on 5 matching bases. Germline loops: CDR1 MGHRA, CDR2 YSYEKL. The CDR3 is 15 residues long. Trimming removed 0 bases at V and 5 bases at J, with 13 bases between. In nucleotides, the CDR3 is TGCGCCAGCAGCCAAGATCGTGGCAGGGTGGAGACCCAGTACTTC. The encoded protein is CASSQDRGRVETQYF.

CDR3: CASIRPGDRGHYNSPLHF. DNA for the CDR3: TGTGCCAGCATTCGGCCGGGGGACAGGGGGCATTATAATTCACCCCTCCACTTT. This sequence joins TRBV6-6 and TRBJ1-6; 12 positions agree with TRBD1. This CDR3 is 18 amino acids long. J gave up 4 bases and V 7 bases, and 11 bases lay outside the gene matches. CDR1 and CDR2 (germline): MNHNY, SVGAGI (reference sequence).

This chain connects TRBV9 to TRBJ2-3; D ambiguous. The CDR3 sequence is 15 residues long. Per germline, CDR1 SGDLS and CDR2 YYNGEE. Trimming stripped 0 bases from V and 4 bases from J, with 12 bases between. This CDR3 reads CASSVEGRSADTQYF. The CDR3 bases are TGTGCCAGCAGCGTAGAGGGCAGAAGCGCAGATACGCAGTATTTT.

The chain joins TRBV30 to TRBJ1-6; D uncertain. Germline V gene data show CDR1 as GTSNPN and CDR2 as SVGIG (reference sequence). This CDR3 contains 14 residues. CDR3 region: CAASLQDYNSPLHF. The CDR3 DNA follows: TGTGCTGCATCTCTGCAGGACTATAATTCACCCCTCCACTTT.

The CDR3 reads CASSENYSGNTIYF. The CDR3 nucleotides read TGTGCCAGCAGCGAAAATTACTCTGGAAACACCATATATTTT. V usage is TRBV5-6 and J usage is TRBJ1-3; no clear D. The V end was cut by 4 bases, the J end by 0 bases, with 8 bases between. Germline CDR1 reads SGHDT; CDR2 reads YYEEEE. This CDR3 has 14 amino acids.